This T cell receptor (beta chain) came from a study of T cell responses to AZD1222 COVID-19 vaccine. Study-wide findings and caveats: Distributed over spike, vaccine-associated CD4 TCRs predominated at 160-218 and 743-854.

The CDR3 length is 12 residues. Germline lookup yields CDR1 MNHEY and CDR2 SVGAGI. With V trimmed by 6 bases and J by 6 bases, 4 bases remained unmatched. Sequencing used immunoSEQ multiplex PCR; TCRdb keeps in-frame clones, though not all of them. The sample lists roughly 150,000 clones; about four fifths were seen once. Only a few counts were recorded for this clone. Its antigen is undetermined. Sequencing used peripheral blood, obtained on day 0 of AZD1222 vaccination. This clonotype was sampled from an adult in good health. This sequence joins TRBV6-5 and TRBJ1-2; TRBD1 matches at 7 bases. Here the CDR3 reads CASRGTVDGYTF. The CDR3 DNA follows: TGTGCCAGCAGGGGGACAGTCGATGGCTACACCTTC.